Following are 27 T cell receptor beta chains from one sample sequenced in a study of OX40 agonist ivuxolimab in advanced cancers. The assay was immunoSEQ multiplex PCR, and TCRdb's table has in-frame clones only and misses some. Among tens of thousands of clones listed, approximately 89% were seen once. The specimen was CD4+ or CD8+ T cells sorted from blood, collected in a trial of the OX40 agonist ivuxolimab. Every receptor here comes from an adult with an advanced solid tumor such as melanoma, head and neck, liver or kidney cancer.

V gene TRBV27 combines with J gene TRBJ1-2, with a tentative D call TRBD1 (6 bases). Per germline, CDR1 MNHEY and CDR2 SMNVEV (reference sequence). There are 13 residues in the CDR3. The V end was cut by 3 bases, the J end by 4 bases, with 9 bases between. The CDR3, as DNA: TGTGCCAGCAGTTTTGGCAGGGGCTATGGCTACACCTTC. It translates to CASSFGRGYGYTF.

The chain recombines TRBV30 with TRBJ2-6, with 8 bases lining up with TRBD2. Germline V lookup: CDR1 GTSNPN, CDR2 SVGIG (reference sequence). The CDR3 extends over 15 amino acids. The V gene end was trimmed by 3 bases and the J gene end by 2 bases; junction bases not matched to a gene: 3. The CDR3 region is CAWSPGGTGANVLTF. DNA of the CDR3: TGTGCCTGGAGCCCGGGGGGGACTGGGGCCAACGTCCTGACTTTC.

This chain joins TRBV7-9 and TRBJ2-1; D is uncertain. V dropped 6 bases and J dropped 3 bases, with 18 bases sitting between them. Germline V gene sequence: CDR1 SEHNR, CDR2 FQNEAQ (reference sequence). The CDR3 sequence is 16 residues long. In DNA form, the CDR3 reads TGTGCCAGCAGGGATAAATTGGCGGACCTCTACAATGAGCAGTTCTTC. Translated: CASRDKLADLYNEQFF.

The chain joins TRBV9 to TRBJ2-1, with 10 bases matching TRBD2. V lost 1 base to trimming and J lost 5 bases; unmatched junction nucleotides: 9. Germline CDR1 SGDLS, CDR2 YYNGEE. This CDR3 comprises 17 residues. This CDR3 is CASSVSVSGRSHNEQFF. The CDR3, as DNA: TGTGCCAGCAGCGTATCTGTTAGCGGGAGGTCCCACAATGAGCAGTTCTTC.

The chain combines TRBV9 with TRBJ2-2; D is undetermined. V was cut by 0 bases and J by 7 bases, with 4 bases left in between. The CDR3 has 12 amino acids. In germline, CDR1 is SGDLS, CDR2 YYNGEE. Here the CDR3 DNA reads TGTGCCAGCAGCGTAGGGGGCGGGGAGCTGTTTTTT. Translation: CASSVGGGELFF.

The chain recombines TRBV5-1 with TRBJ1-4; D is unclear. The germline V gene has CDR1 SGHRS and CDR2 YFSETQ. V gave up 2 bases and J gave up 7 bases, with 18 bases separating them. The CDR3 sequence is 16 residues long. CDR3 coding DNA: TGCGCCAGCAGCTTCCGGTCGGCGGGGAAGGGTGAAAAACTGTTTTTT. Translation: CASSFRSAGKGEKLFF.

This clone has only one observation. V is TRBV9 and J is TRBJ2-7; D gene uncertain. Trimming shortened V by 0 bases and J by 4 bases, and 14 bases separated the two germline ends. The germline CDR1 and CDR2 sequences are SGDLS and YYNGEE. This CDR3 is 15 amino acids long. The CDR3 DNA sequence: TGTGCCAGCAGCGTAGGCGCCGACCGGCTATACGAGCAGTACTTC. Encoded protein: CASSVGADRLYEQYF.

J is TRBJ2-7 and V is TRBV27; D is unresolved. CDR3 length equals 11 residues. The germline gives CDR1 MNHEY, CDR2 SMNVEV (reference sequence). The ends were cut back, 6 bases at V and 5 bases at J, with 8 bases in the middle. CDR3 in amino acids: CASRQVDEQYF. The CDR3 bases are TGTGCCAGCAGGCAGGTGGACGAGCAGTACTTC.

In DNA, the CDR3 is TGTGCCAGCAGGGGGGGGAGCTCCTATAATTCACCCCTCCACTTT. This sequence encodes CASRGGSSYNSPLHF. The chain carries TRBV2 and TRBJ1-6; D possibly corresponds to TRBD1 (5 bases). The CDR3 is 15 amino acids. CDR1 is SNHLY, CDR2 FYNNEI, per germline. V was shortened by 6 bases and J by 0 bases, with 9 bases between the two germline ends. Combining the CDR3 with reference TRBV2 and TRBJ1-6 gives the whole variable domain EPEVTQTPSHQVTQMGQEVILRCVPISNHLYFYWYRQILGQKVEFLVSFYNNEISEKSEIFDDQFSVERPDGSNFTLKIRSTKLEDSAMYFCASRGGSSYNSPLHFGNGTRLTVT.

The chain employs TRBV15 and TRBJ1-6, with D perhaps matching TRBD1 (6 bases). CDR1 and CDR2 (germline): LNHNV, YYDKDF (reference sequence). This CDR3 has 15 amino acids. V lost 1 base to trimming and J lost 10 bases, with 14 bases between them. The CDR3 is CATSRVAGGKSPLHF. The DNA for the CDR3 is TGTGCCACCAGCAGAGTCGCCGGGGGCAAATCACCCCTCCACTTT.

The rearrangement uses TRBV29-1 and TRBJ2-7; D is undetermined. The V end was cut by 5 bases, the J end by 0 bases, with 11 bases between. This CDR3 is built from 13 residues. Germline values: CDR1 SQVTM, CDR2 ANQGSEA. CDR3 bases: TGCAGCGTTCTCCAGACCAGCTCCTACGAGCAGTACTTC. This gives the protein CSVLQTSSYEQYF.

The chain couples TRBV16 to TRBJ2-5, with TRBD2 as a possible D gene (6 bases). V lost 5 bases, J lost 11 bases, and 30 bases lay in between. Looked up from germline, CDR1 is KGHSY and CDR2 is FQNENV. This CDR3 is built from 17 residues. CDR3 nucleotide sequence: TGTGCCAGCAGCTCTACCGCAGGTGAGGAGGGGTTATGGCAGCAGTACTTC. Its translation is CASSSTAGEEGLWQQYF.

J is TRBJ2-7 and V is TRBV27; 11 positions agree with TRBD2. The CDR3 has 17 residues. J was trimmed by 0 bases and V by 2 bases; bases with no gene match: 6. The germline V gene has CDR1 MNHEY and CDR2 SMNVEV (reference sequence). The CDR3 DNA follows: TGTGCCAGCAGTTTAGCTTCTAGCGGGAGGTTCTCCTACGAGCAGTACTTC. The encoded protein is CASSLASSGRFSYEQYF.

V gene TRBV2 combines with J gene TRBJ2-1; 9 positions agree with TRBD1. Looked up from germline, CDR1 is SNHLY and CDR2 is FYNNEI. J gave up 8 bases and V 3 bases, and 5 bases lay outside the gene matches. This CDR3 comprises 14 residues. DNA for the CDR3: TGTGCCAGCAGTGAGGGACAGGGTTTCGATGAGCAGTTCTTC. Translation: CASSEGQGFDEQFF.

The chain recombines TRBV9 with TRBJ2-2; maybe TRBD1 (5 bases). In germline, CDR1 is SGDLS, CDR2 YYNGEE. The CDR3 runs 15 residues. V lost 0 bases and J lost 1, with 7 bases in between. CDR3 coding DNA: TGTGCCAGCAGCGTAGGGGGCGGGAACACCGGGGAGCTGTTTTTT. This codes for CASSVGGGNTGELFF.

V and J are TRBV7-9 and TRBJ1-3; D not resolved. From germline, CDR1 is SEHNR and CDR2 FQNEAQ (reference sequence). This CDR3 spans 16 amino acids. Trimming removed 8 bases from V and 0 bases from J, with 17 bases in between. CDR3 DNA: TGTGCCAGCGCCGGGCCCTGGCGCCACTCTGGAAACACCATATATTTT. Translation: CASAGPWRHSGNTIYF.

This chain connects TRBV19 to TRBJ1-2; D is uncertain. V was shortened by 3 bases and J by 1 base, with 6 bases between the two germline ends. CDR3 length: 13 amino acids. Germline V lookup: CDR1 LNHDA, CDR2 SQIVND (reference sequence). The CDR3, as DNA: TGTGCCAGTAGTATCGGTGGTAACTATGGCTACACCTTC. The encoded protein is CASSIGGNYGYTF.

The chain combines TRBV6-1 with TRBJ2-1, with D uncertain. The CDR3 totals 15 residues. CDR1 is MNHNS, CDR2 SASEGT, per germline. V lost 5 bases and J lost 2, with 13 bases in between. The CDR3 DNA is TGTGCCAGCAGTCCTCAAGGGTTGGCCTACAATGAGCAGTTCTTC. Its translation is CASSPQGLAYNEQFF.

The chain combines TRBV27 with TRBJ2-2; D uncertain. V lost 5 bases, J lost 4 bases, and 8 bases lay in between. CDR1 is MNHEY, CDR2 SMNVEV, per germline (reference sequence). This CDR3 spans 13 amino acids. The CDR3 protein is CASSHGPTGELFF. The DNA of the CDR3 is TGTGCCAGCAGTCATGGACCCACCGGGGAGCTGTTTTTT.

The chain combines TRBV9 with TRBJ2-2; D might be TRBD1 (5 bases). Germline loops: CDR1 SGDLS, CDR2 YYNGEE. The CDR3 contains 16 residues. With 0 bases removed from V and 1 base from J, the gap between germline ends came to 10 bases. The CDR3 DNA reads TGTGCCAGCAGCGTAGACCAGGGTGGGAACACCGGGGAGCTGTTTTTT. It specifies CASSVDQGGNTGELFF.

This clone appeared a single time. This chain links TRBV7-9 with TRBJ2-5; 9 bases are shared with TRBD2. V lost 5 bases, J lost 4 bases, and 8 bases stayed unmatched. The CDR3 loop spans 15 amino acids. The germline V gene encodes CDR1 SEHNR and CDR2 FQNEAQ (reference sequence). CDR3 nucleotide sequence: TGTGCCAGCAGCCACTCTGCGGGGGGGTTAGAGACCCAGTACTTC. Translation gives CASSHSAGGLETQYF. The whole variable domain, remainder taken from reference TRBV7-9 and TRBJ2-5, is DTGVSQNPRHKITKRGQNVTFRCDPISEHNRLYWYRQTLGQGPEFLTYFQNEAQLEKSRLLSDRFSAERPKGSFSTLEIQRTEQGDSAMYLCASSHSAGGLETQYFGPGTRLLVL.

The J gene is TRBJ2-7, the V gene TRBV5-1; possibly TRBD1 or TRBD2 for D (5 bases each). The ends were cut back, 4 bases at V and 0 bases at J, with 11 bases in the middle. Germline V gives CDR1 SGHRS, CDR2 YFSETQ. This CDR3 has 14 amino acids. The CDR3 loop is CASSPGRSSYEQYF. The CDR3 bases are TGCGCCAGCAGCCCGGGACGCAGCTCCTACGAGCAGTACTTC.

This chain links TRBV7-6 with TRBJ1-1; 7 bases are shared with TRBD1. The V and J ends lost 8 bases and 4 bases, in that order; junction bases with no gene match: 7. The germline V gene encodes CDR1 SGHVS and CDR2 FNYEAQ. This CDR3 comprises 13 residues. The CDR3 nucleotides are TGTGCCAGCCGGGGACCAGGGGGCACTGAAGCTTTCTTT. Translated, it gives CASRGPGGTEAFF. The entire variable domain, with the rest obtained from reference TRBV7-6 and TRBJ1-1, is as follows: GAGVSQSPRYKVTKRGQDVALRCDPISGHVSLYWYRQALGQGPEFLTYFNYEAQQDKSGLPNDRFSAERPEGSISTLTIQRTEQRDSAMYRCASRGPGGTEAFFGQGTRLTVV.

The chain is built from TRBV27 and TRBJ2-1; 11 bases agree with TRBD2. CDR1 MNHEY and CDR2 SMNVEV come from the germline V gene (reference sequence). This CDR3 is built from 16 residues. With V trimmed by 4 bases and J by 7 bases, 9 bases remained unmatched. The CDR3 coding sequence is TGTGCCAGCAGTTCTGTACTAGCGGGGGCTGGGAATGAGCAGTTCTTC. Its translation: CASSSVLAGAGNEQFF.

The chain employs TRBV27 and TRBJ1-2; no firm D call. Germline CDR1 reads MNHEY; CDR2 reads SMNVEV (reference sequence). The CDR3 runs to 13 residues. The V end lost 3 bases, the J end lost 8 bases, and 13 bases lay between the germline ends. For the CDR3, the DNA is TGTGCCAGCAGTTTGATGGGAGTGGAGGGCTACACCTTC. Its protein is CASSLMGVEGYTF.

This chain connects TRBV9 to TRBJ2-2; D is ambiguous. The CDR3 has 13 residues. Germline lookup yields CDR1 SGDLS and CDR2 YYNGEE. V dropped 4 bases and J dropped 1 base, with 5 bases sitting between them. CDR3 in amino acids: CASSLGNTGELFF. The CDR3 nucleotides read TGTGCCAGCAGCTTAGGGAACACCGGGGAGCTGTTTTTT.

The chain has TRBV7-9 and TRBJ1-2; D perhaps matches TRBD1 (5 bases). V dropped 5 bases and J dropped 4 bases, with 8 bases sitting between them. This CDR3 is 12 amino acids long. Germline V gives CDR1 SEHNR, CDR2 FQNEAQ (reference sequence). The CDR3 protein is CASSGTLYGYTF. CDR3 sequence (DNA): TGTGCCAGCAGCGGGACCCTCTATGGCTACACCTTC.